Following are 6 T cell receptor beta chains from one sample sequenced in a study of T-cell reconstitution after alpha-beta-depleted transplantation in children. Unique molecular identifiers were built into the TCRbeta library. TCRdb ran MiXCR on the PCR reads and lists one entry per CDR3 protein. The repertoire holds about 260,000 distinct CDR3 sequences, with 11% as singletons. Sequencing used peripheral blood, obtained 180 days after TCRalphabeta/CD19-depleted stem cell transplant. These receptors came from a male patient aged 2 to 9 who had a stem cell transplant for chronic granulomatous disease, so the T cells may come from the graft donor.

In its sample, this clonotype was seen many times. The CDR3 DNA follows: TGTGCCAGCAGCACGACCGGGACAGGGCACTACGAGCAGTACTTC. It yields the protein CASSTTGTGHYEQYF. The chain couples TRBV13 to TRBJ2-7, with 9 bases matching TRBD1. After removal of 5 bases from V and 3 bases from J, the junction contained 8 bases not matched to a gene. This CDR3 is built from 15 residues. Germline V CDR1 and CDR2: PRHDT, FYEKMQ (reference sequence).

This clonotype was seen at least ten times. The CDR3 loop is CASSYGVTGPLHF. The CDR3 DNA is TGTGCCAGCAGTTACGGGGTAACAGGACCCCTCCACTTT. V usage is TRBV6-5 and J usage is TRBJ1-6, with D perhaps TRBD1 (5 bases). Between the trimmed V and J ends, which lost 2 bases and 12 bases, there was a span of 11 bases. Looked up from germline, CDR1 is MNHEY and CDR2 is SVGAGI. The CDR3 runs 13 residues.

This clonotype has only a few counts. This chain connects TRBV18 to TRBJ1-1; TRBD1 might be the D (5 bases). The germline V gene has CDR1 KGHSH and CDR2 LQKENI. The CDR3 runs 15 residues. V was shortened by 2 bases and J by 4 bases, with 14 bases between the two germline ends. CDR3 DNA sequence: TGTGCCAGCTCACCAGAGGGTTTAGGGACCACTGAAGCTTTCTTT. This gives the protein CASSPEGLGTTEAFF.

This clonotype was recorded many times. V is TRBV7-2 and J is TRBJ2-1; D not certain. Germline V lookup: CDR1 SGHTA, CDR2 FQGNSA. The CDR3 spans 11 residues. V was clipped by 2 bases and J by 13 bases, with 9 bases between them. CDR3 protein: CASSLSWEQFF. For the CDR3, the DNA is TGTGCCAGCAGCTTATCATGGGAACAGTTCTTC.

There are many counts of this clonotype. The chain links TRBV4-3 to TRBJ2-2; D is undetermined. Trimming pared 1 base from V and 6 bases from J, leaving 15 bases between. Germline V gene data show CDR1 as LGHNA and CDR2 as YSLEER. The CDR3 runs to 16 residues. CDR3 region: CASSQVTVSFAGELFF. In DNA, the CDR3 is TGCGCCAGCAGCCAAGTAACAGTTTCTTTCGCCGGGGAGCTGTTTTTT.

Many counts were recorded for this clonotype. V usage is TRBV5-6 and J usage is TRBJ2-1; possible D gene TRBD2, 6 bases. The CDR3 has 15 amino acids. V was shortened by 3 bases and J by 3 bases, with 13 bases between the two germline ends. Germline V gene data show CDR1 as SGHDT and CDR2 as YYEEEE. Here the CDR3 reads CASSSRGGYYNEQFF. As DNA, the CDR3 is TGTGCCAGCAGCTCCCGGGGAGGTTACTACAATGAGCAGTTCTTC.